The 19 T cell receptor beta chains below were found in one sample sequenced in a study of blood T cell repertoires in COVID-19. TCRdb's copy holds only in-frame clones and misses some; the assay was immunoSEQ multiplex PCR. In the table there are roughly 250,000 clones, roughly 85% of which are singletons. What was sequenced was PBMCs or T cells enriched from blood (not recorded which). Receptors originate from a woman aged 25 to 39 who had recovered from COVID-19.

The chain carries TRBV11-3 and TRBJ2-1; TRBD2 matches 12 bases. This CDR3 contains 16 residues. Looked up from germline, CDR1 is SGHNT and CDR2 is YENEEA. The V gene end was trimmed by 4 bases and the J gene end by 10 bases; junction bases not matched to a gene: 11. The CDR3 region is CASSSSTSGGVGEQFF. In DNA, the CDR3 is TGTGCCAGCAGCTCCTCGACTAGCGGGGGTGTCGGGGAGCAGTTCTTC.

This clone was counted between two and nine times. This chain joins TRBV2 and TRBJ1-2; no clear D gene. This CDR3 region has 13 residues. CDR1 and CDR2 (germline): SNHLY, FYNNEI. Trimming took off 6 bases at V and 4 bases at J, with 12 bases between the two ends. Written as DNA, the CDR3 is TGTGCCAGCAGCGAGGGATCCTCCTATGGCTACACCTTC. Translation: CASSEGSSYGYTF. Full variable domain (outside the CDR3, taken from reference TRBV2 and TRBJ1-2): EPEVTQTPSHQVTQMGQEVILRCVPISNHLYFYWYRQILGQKVEFLVSFYNNEISEKSEIFDDQFSVERPDGSNFTLKIRSTKLEDSAMYFCASSEGSSYGYTFGSGTRLTVV.

The chain uses TRBV5-1 and TRBJ2-7, with unresolved D. CDR1 and CDR2 (germline): SGHRS, YFSETQ. This CDR3 contains 14 residues. Trimming left V 2 bases short and J 5 bases short, with 14 bases between. The CDR3 coding sequence is TGCGCCAGCAGCTTTTTGGTCCCCTCGGACGAGCAGTACTTC. It codes for CASSFLVPSDEQYF.

V and J are TRBV15 and TRBJ2-4, with TRBD1 identical over 9 bases. This CDR3 contains 16 residues. The V gene end was trimmed by 4 bases and the J gene end by 7 bases; junction bases not matched to a gene: 11. Germline CDR1 reads LNHNV; CDR2 reads YYDKDF (reference sequence). The CDR3 spells CATSTHGTGSWNIQYF. CDR3 coding DNA: TGTGCCACCAGCACTCATGGGACAGGGTCGTGGAACATTCAGTACTTC. Complete variable domain (other parts from reference TRBV15 and TRBJ2-4): DAMVIQNPRYQVTQFGKPVTLSCSQTLNHNVMYWYQQKSSQAPKLLFHYYDKDFNNEADTPDNFQSRRPNTSFCFLDIRSPGLGDTAMYLCATSTHGTGSWNIQYFGAGTRLSVL.

The chain combines TRBV29-1 with TRBJ1-1; 9 bases fit TRBD1. The CDR3 runs 11 residues. The V gene's germline CDR1 is SQVTM and CDR2 ANQGSEA. J lost 8 bases, V lost 3 bases, and 1 base had no gene match. The CDR3 loop is CSVEDRGEAFF. The CDR3 region has the DNA TGCAGCGTTGAGGACAGGGGCGAAGCTTTCTTT. Based on the CDR3 plus reference TRBV29-1 and TRBJ1-1, the full variable domain is SAVISQKPSRDICQRGTSLTIQCQVDSQVTMMFWYRQQPGQSLTLIATANQGSEATYESGFVIDKFPISRPNLTFSTLTVSNMSPEDSSIYLCSVEDRGEAFFGQGTRLTVV.

CDR3 nucleotides: TGCAGCGTTGGGGCAAACCCTAGCACAGATACGCAGTATTTT. This sequence encodes CSVGANPSTDTQYF. The V and J genes are TRBV29-1 and TRBJ2-3; D gene unclear. The V end was cut by 4 bases, the J end by 0 bases, with 11 bases between. Germline CDR1 is SQVTM and CDR2 is ANQGSEA. The CDR3 runs 14 residues.

The chain has TRBV28 and TRBJ1-5, with a weak D call TRBD1 (6 bases). Looked up from germline, CDR1 is MDHEN and CDR2 is SYDVKM. V lost 7 bases and J 1 base, leaving 17 bases between the germline ends. This CDR3 comprises 16 residues. This CDR3 is CASNRPGHTSNQPQHF. The CDR3 coding sequence is TGTGCCAGCAATAGACCGGGACATACGAGCAATCAGCCCCAGCATTTT.

CDR3 in amino acids: CSVAVANYGYTF. The CDR3 DNA sequence: TGCAGCGTTGCTGTCGCTAACTATGGCTACACCTTC. This chain joins TRBV29-1 and TRBJ1-2; D is ambiguous. Germline lookup yields CDR1 SQVTM and CDR2 ANQGSEA. CDR3 size: 12 residues. V lost 4 bases, J lost 0 bases, and 6 bases lay in between.

This chain links TRBV6-5 with TRBJ2-1; 8 bases agree with TRBD2. The CDR3 is 15 amino acids. The V and J ends lost 6 bases and 10 bases, in that order; junction bases with no gene match: 14. The germline V gene has CDR1 MNHEY and CDR2 SVGAGI. The CDR3 is CASSLGLGGFGEQFF. CDR3 in DNA: TGTGCCAGCAGCTTGGGACTAGGTGGGTTTGGGGAGCAGTTCTTC.

This clone has only a few counts. The chain joins TRBV2 to TRBJ2-6; D possibly corresponds to TRBD2 (6 bases). Germline-derived CDR1 and CDR2 are SNHLY and FYNNEI. Trimming took 6 bases from V and 2 from J, leaving 20 bases between them. CDR3 length equals 18 residues. The CDR3 DNA reads as TGTGCCAGCAGACAGTCGCGGGGTTATAGGACTGGGGCCAACGTCCTGACTTTC. This gives the protein CASRQSRGYRTGANVLTF.

This clone was seen only once. This chain connects TRBV19 to TRBJ1-2, with unresolved D. The CDR3 consists of 17 residues. Trimming shortened V by 6 bases and J by 3 bases, and 23 bases separated the two germline ends. Germline V gene lookup returns CDR1 LNHDA and CDR2 SQIVND (reference sequence). The CDR3 DNA reads TGTGCCAGTAGCTTAGGCTTCTCTTCCCCGAGGGACTATGGCTACACCTTC. This translates into CASSLGFSSPRDYGYTF.

This chain joins TRBV5-1 and TRBJ2-1; D call uncertain. The length of the CDR3 is 13 residues. CDR1 is SGHRS and CDR2 is YFSETQ in the germline V gene. Between the trimmed V and J ends, which lost 0 bases and 5 bases, there was a span of 6 bases. The CDR3 is CASSLESNNEQFF. CDR3 nucleotides: TGCGCCAGCAGCTTGGAGAGTAACAATGAGCAGTTCTTC.

V and J are TRBV11-2 and TRBJ2-1, with 12 bases lining up with TRBD2. The J segment lost 8 bases and the V segment lost 1 base, leaving 6 bases of the junction unmatched. CDR1 and CDR2 from the germline V gene are SGHAT and FQNNGV. CDR3 length equals 16 residues. This CDR3 is CASSLARLAGVDEQFF. The CDR3 DNA follows: TGTGCCAGCAGCTTAGCGCGACTAGCGGGAGTAGATGAGCAGTTCTTC.

In its sample, this clone was seen once. V gene TRBV25-1 combines with J gene TRBJ2-1; D might be TRBD1 (5 bases). CDR3 length equals 15 residues. Between the trimmed V and J ends, which lost 6 bases and 1 base, there was a span of 13 bases. Germline V gene sequence: CDR1 MGHDK, CDR2 SYGVNS. Here the CDR3 reads CASSDDSHSYNEQFF. The DNA for the CDR3 is TGTGCCAGCAGCGATGACAGCCATTCCTACAATGAGCAGTTCTTC.

The V call is TRBV21-1, the J call TRBJ1-6; no DNA check was done on the table's D call, TRBD1. TRBV21-1 is a pseudogene. This CDR3 contains 16 residues. In DNA form, the CDR3 reads TGTGCCAGCAGCATCGGACAGGAGGGGACCTATTCACCCCTCCACTTT. Translation: CASSIGQEGTYSPLHF.

The J gene is TRBJ1-2, the V gene TRBV2, with 12 bases identical to TRBD1. Germline loops: CDR1 SNHLY, CDR2 FYNNEI. CDR3 length: 15 amino acids. V lost 9 bases to trimming and J lost 5 bases; unmatched junction nucleotides: 10. CDR3 sequence: CASYRGQGASYGYTF. CDR3 DNA: TGTGCCAGTTATAGGGGACAGGGGGCGTCATATGGCTACACCTTC.

The chain couples TRBV7-2 to TRBJ1-2, with D maybe TRBD1 (6 bases). This CDR3 is built from 12 residues. Germline V lookup: CDR1 SGHTA, CDR2 FQGNSA. V lost 4 bases and J lost 5, with 8 bases in between. CDR3 sequence (DNA): TGTGCCAGCAGCTCCCAGGGGTATGGCTACACCTTC. Protein: CASSSQGYGYTF.

The rearrangement uses TRBV28 and TRBJ1-5; D is undetermined. Germline V CDR1 and CDR2: MDHEN, SYDVKM. The germline V and J ends were trimmed by 8 bases and 5 bases, with 16 bases remaining between them. This CDR3 spans 14 amino acids. The CDR3 region is CASYAFGLDQPQHF. The CDR3, as DNA: TGTGCCAGCTATGCCTTTGGGCTCGATCAGCCCCAGCATTTT.

At least ten counts were recorded for this clone. The chain is built from TRBV11-2 and TRBJ1-2, with 9 bases identical to TRBD1. Germline loops: CDR1 SGHAT, CDR2 FQNNGV. CDR3 length: 14 residues. V was pared by 6 bases and J by 4 bases, with 6 bases of the junction left unmatched. The CDR3 protein is CASRGGQGPYGYTF. DNA of the CDR3: TGTGCCAGCAGGGGGGGACAGGGTCCCTATGGCTACACCTTC.